This TCR beta chain was retrieved from a study of shared T cell receptors in the human thymus. Repertoires were generated with immunoSEQ multiplex PCR, while TCRdb's copy carries only in-frame clones and drops some. The sample yields about 660,000 clones, 70% to 90% seen once. Germline lookup yields CDR1 LGHNA and CDR2 YSLEER. There are 17 residues in the CDR3. With 2 bases clipped from V and 3 bases from J, the junction kept 9 bases outside the gene matches. Separately, the same data were catalogued under a study of human thymus T cells.

The material sequenced was thymocytes. The rearrangement joins TRBV4-3 to TRBJ1-4; 7 bases agree with TRBD1. This TCR was sampled from a boy younger than two with a congenital heart defect. The CDR3 DNA sequence: TGCGCCAGCAGCCAAAATGCGAGGGGGCGAGCTAATGAAAAACTGTTTTTT. Its protein product is CASSQNARGRANEKLFF.